This passage covers 6 T cell receptor beta chains from one sample sequenced in a study of regulatory T cells in long-lasting Graves disease. Arm-PCR of CDR3 regions and iRepertoire HTBI primers were the basis on which TCR beta libraries were built. TCRdb reprocessed the multiplex PCR reads via MiXCR and lists one record per CDR3 protein. The sample contains roughly 400,000 distinct CDR3 sequences, around 17% of which appear only once. Indicated time point: newly diagnosed GD, antithyroid drugs for less than 3 months. PBMCs provided the RNA from which the TCR library was made. The same data also contributed to another study, on T cells in Graves' hyperthyroidism and ophthalmopathy.

Sequenced material: peripheral blood mononuclear cells (PBMCs), taken at new diagnosis, from a patient treated with antithyroid drugs. The receptors were gathered from a young woman with Graves disease.

V gene TRBV5-5 combines with J gene TRBJ1-1; TRBD1 agrees at 8 bases. The germline V gene has CDR1 SGHKS and CDR2 YYEKEE (reference sequence). The CDR3 spans 15 residues. The V gene end was trimmed by 1 base and the J gene end by 3 bases; junction bases not matched to a gene: 5. The CDR3 DNA follows: TGTGCCAGCAGCTTGAGGACAGGGTGGGACACTGAAGCTTTCTTT. This translates into CASSLRTGWDTEAFF.

This clonotype has a handful of counts. V usage is TRBV24-1 and J usage is TRBJ2-5, with TRBD2 identical over 13 bases. The CDR3 is made up of 18 amino acids. The germline CDR1 and CDR2 sequences are KGHDR and SFDVKD. V shed 5 bases, J shed 4 bases, and the junction held 12 bases outside the gene matches. The CDR3 protein is CATSGTSGSEFTGETQYF. As DNA, the CDR3 is TGTGCCACCAGTGGGACTAGCGGGAGTGAGTTCACCGGAGAGACCCAGTACTTC.

This sequence joins TRBV5-1 and TRBJ2-2; no clear D gene. Germline V gene sequence: CDR1 SGHRS, CDR2 YFSETQ. Trimming shortened V by 0 bases and J by 4 bases, and 7 bases separated the two germline ends. The CDR3 spans 14 residues. CDR3 in DNA: TGCGCCAGCAGCTTGGTAAAGGGCACCGGGGAGCTGTTTTTT. Translation: CASSLVKGTGELFF.

The J gene is TRBJ1-6, the V gene TRBV25-1, with D possibly TRBD1 on 5 matching bases. Germline V gene data show CDR1 as MGHDK and CDR2 as SYGVNS. V gave up 4 bases and J gave up 8 bases, with 18 bases separating them. CDR3 size: 16 residues. DNA of the CDR3: TGTGCCAGCAGTGGATTGAGGGGTGAAAGGTATTCACCCCTCCACTTT. It specifies CASSGLRGERYSPLHF.

This clonotype was detected a few times. The chain couples TRBV20-1 to TRBJ2-5; D gene ambiguous. The CDR3 is 12 amino acids. From germline, CDR1 is DFQATT and CDR2 SNEGSKA (reference sequence). V lost 1 base and J lost 5, with 8 bases in between. The CDR3 bases are TGCAGTGCTAGAGTAGTTTGGGAGACCCAGTACTTC. It codes for CSARVVWETQYF.

This clonotype has at least ten counts. The chain joins TRBV30 to TRBJ2-1, with 8 bases lining up with TRBD2. Trimming cost V 5 bases and J 4 bases; bases outside gene matches: 10. This CDR3 is built from 15 residues. Looked up from germline, CDR1 is GTSNPN and CDR2 is SVGIG (reference sequence). The CDR3 loop is CAWALISGTYNEQFF. In nucleotides, the CDR3 is TGTGCCTGGGCCCTAATTAGCGGGACTTACAATGAGCAGTTCTTC.